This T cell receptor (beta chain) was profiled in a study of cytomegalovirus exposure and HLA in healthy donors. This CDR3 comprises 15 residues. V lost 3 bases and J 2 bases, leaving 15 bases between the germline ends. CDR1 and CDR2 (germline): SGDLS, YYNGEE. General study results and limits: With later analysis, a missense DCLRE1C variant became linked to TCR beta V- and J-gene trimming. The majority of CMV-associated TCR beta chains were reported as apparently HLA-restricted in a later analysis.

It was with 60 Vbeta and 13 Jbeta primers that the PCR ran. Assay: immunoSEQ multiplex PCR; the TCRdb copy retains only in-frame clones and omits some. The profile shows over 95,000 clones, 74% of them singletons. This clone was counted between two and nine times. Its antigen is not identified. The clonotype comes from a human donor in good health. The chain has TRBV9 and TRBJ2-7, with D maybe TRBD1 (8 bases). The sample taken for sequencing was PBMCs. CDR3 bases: TGTGCCAGCAGCGCCAACAGGGGGGGCGCCTACGAGCAGTACTTC. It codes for CASSANRGGAYEQYF. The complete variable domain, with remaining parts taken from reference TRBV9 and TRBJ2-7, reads DSGVTQTPKHLITATGQRVTLRCSPRSGDLSVYWYQQSLDQGLQFLIQYYNGEERAKGNILERFSAQQFPDLHSELNLSSLELGDSALYFCASSANRGGAYEQYFGPGTRLTVT.